One and the same sample provided the 9 T cell receptor beta chains below, sequenced in a study of beta chain features in type 1 diabetes. TCRB transcripts that were expressed got sequenced, as all of the isolated RNA had been reverse transcribed. Profiled with immunoSEQ multiplex PCR; TCRdb holds only in-frame clones, not every one. The sample carries about 150,000 clones, 8.5% to 14% recorded once. The sequenced material came from central memory CD4+ T cells from blood. The receptors originated from a man between 18 and 29 years old in good health.

With regard to this clone: Other DNA sequences in the same sample also yield this CDR3. This chain joins TRBV18 and TRBJ1-2; D not resolved. Germline CDR1 and CDR2: KGHSH and LQKENI. There are 13 residues in the CDR3. V was cut by 2 bases and J by 2 bases, with 6 bases left in between. In nucleotides, the CDR3 is TGTGCCAGCTCACCAGGAGGAAACTATGGCTACACCTTC. Amino acids: CASSPGGNYGYTF.

The chain recombines TRBV6-6 with TRBJ2-5, with D unclear. Germline values: CDR1 MNHNY, CDR2 SVGAGI (reference sequence). The CDR3 has 13 amino acids. Trimming shortened V by 0 bases and J by 7 bases, and 9 bases separated the two germline ends. CDR3 sequence reads: CASSYSAVATQYF. The CDR3 DNA is TGTGCCAGCAGTTACTCTGCCGTAGCGACCCAGTACTTC.

This chain connects TRBV5-1 to TRBJ1-6; 8 bases map to TRBD1. Per the germline V gene, CDR1 is SGHRS and CDR2 is YFSETQ. The V and J ends lost 6 bases and 7 bases, in that order; junction bases with no gene match: 9. CDR3 length equals 15 residues. The CDR3 bases are TGCGCCAGCAAACCGGACAGGGTGGGGAATTCACCCCTCCACTTT. It is translated as CASKPDRVGNSPLHF.

The gene calls are TRBV7-9 and TRBJ2-3; 10 nucleotides match TRBD2. The CDR3 runs to 15 residues. Germline CDR1 and CDR2: SEHNR and FQNEAQ (reference sequence). With V trimmed by 5 bases and J by 4 bases, 6 bases remained unmatched. In nucleotides, the CDR3 is TGTGCCAGCAGCCCGAGCGGGGGGGCCCCAGATACGCAGTATTTT. Encoded protein: CASSPSGGAPDTQYF.

This clone appeared a few times. The gene calls are TRBV4-3 and TRBJ2-4; TRBD1 is a possible D gene (5 bases). Germline lookup yields CDR1 LGHNA and CDR2 YSLEER. V lost 0 bases and J 1 base, leaving 10 bases between the germline ends. The CDR3 loop spans 16 amino acids. CDR3 residues: CASSQDPGSAKNIQYF. CDR3 sequence (DNA): TGCGCCAGCAGCCAAGATCCAGGGTCGGCCAAAAACATTCAGTACTTC.

At least ten counts were recorded for this clone. V usage is TRBV4-2 and J usage is TRBJ1-1; no clear D gene. Trimming pared 0 bases from V and 2 bases from J, leaving 7 bases between. CDR1 LGHNA and CDR2 YNFKEQ come from the germline V gene. This CDR3 has 14 amino acids. Here the CDR3 DNA reads TGTGCCAGCAGCCAAGATGGGAGAAACACTGAAGCTTTCTTT. Translation gives CASSQDGRNTEAFF.

This clone was observed a few times. V and J are TRBV25-1 and TRBJ1-4; no definite D call. The CDR3 consists of 17 residues. In germline, CDR1 is MGHDK, CDR2 SYGVNS. V lost 1 base and J 7 bases, leaving 19 bases between the germline ends. CDR3 DNA: TGTGCCAGCAGTGAATCGGTGACCTCCTTGGGAGGTGAAAAACTGTTTTTT. It is translated as CASSESVTSLGGEKLFF.

This clone was found a few times. The chain recombines TRBV7-9 with TRBJ2-7; D is unclear. CDR1 SEHNR and CDR2 FQNEAQ come from the germline V gene (reference sequence). The CDR3 loop spans 15 amino acids. With 7 bases removed from V and 5 bases from J, the gap between germline ends came to 21 bases. Here the CDR3 reads CASTPVWQTYNEQYF. CDR3 DNA: TGTGCCAGCACCCCAGTGTGGCAGACTTATAACGAGCAGTACTTC.

The chain employs TRBV7-2 and TRBJ2-3; the match to TRBD2 covers 11 bases. The length of the CDR3 is 16 residues. Germline CDR1 and CDR2: SGHTA and FQGNSA. Losses at the gene ends were 5 bases for V and 3 bases for J; bases not matched to a gene: 7. In DNA form, the CDR3 reads TGTACCAGCAGCGACCCTCTAGCGGGAGGTACAGATACGCAGTATTTT. Translated: CTSSDPLAGGTDTQYF.